A single T cell receptor (beta chain) is shown here with its context. Its antigen is still unknown. Germline V gives CDR1 SGDLS, CDR2 YYNGEE. CDR3 length: 16 residues. Between the trimmed V and J ends, which lost 3 bases and 0 bases, there was a span of 13 bases. The source of the sample is a study of T-cell memory formation after mild COVID-19. The study's findings and limits: Certain responding clones were present in pre-infection memory, suggesting participation of cross-reactive memory.

One entry per CDR3 protein results from TCRdb running MiXCR on the 5' RACE reads. Among around 300,000 distinct CDR3 sequences listed, over 15% were seen once. V and J are TRBV9 and TRBJ2-1; D is uncertain. The TCR comes from a man in his late teens or twenties who had mild COVID-19 (a few samples of this study predate the infection). Cell type and time point are not known. Sequencing input: PBMCs or a T cell subset sorted from them (not recorded which). The CDR3 nucleotides are TGTGCCAGCAGCGGATACCGAGTAAGCTCCTACAATGAGCAGTTCTTC. Protein: CASSGYRVSSYNEQFF.